One sample yielded the 20 T cell receptor beta chains listed below, sequenced in a study of patients and donors after allogeneic stem cell transplantation. TCRdb itself ran the RT-PCR reads through MiXCR, one entry per CDR3 protein. Altogether some 200,000 distinct CDR3 sequences are present, about 40% being singletons, with the ten largest covering about 33%. Sequenced material: blood, either unsorted or a sorted T cell fraction (not recorded which). These receptor sequences come from a human donor who was either an allogeneic HSCT recipient or a stem cell or donor lymphocyte infusion donor (not recorded which). It is not recorded whose cells these are; they may come from a transplant donor.

This chain joins TRBV6-5 and TRBJ1-1, with D maybe TRBD1 (5 bases). CDR3 length: 13 amino acids. V was pared by 6 bases and J by 6 bases, with 14 bases between. Per the germline V gene, CDR1 is MNHEY and CDR2 is SVGAGI. The CDR3 DNA reads as TGTGCCAGCAGCGACGGTCCGGGGGCTGAAGCTTTCTTT. Translation: CASSDGPGAEAFF.

A few counts support this clonotype. The gene calls are TRBV19 and TRBJ2-7, with a possible D match to TRBD1 (6 bases). Germline CDR1 LNHDA, CDR2 SQIVND (reference sequence). The CDR3 is 13 amino acids. V was cut by 0 bases and J by 8 bases, with 11 bases left in between. The DNA for the CDR3 is TGTGCCAGTAGTATAGATCCTGACAGGCAGCAGTACTTC. This codes for CASSIDPDRQQYF.

J is TRBJ1-6 and V is TRBV4-3, with TRBD1 as a possible D gene (6 bases). Germline CDR1 and CDR2: LGHNA and YSLEER. The CDR3 has 15 amino acids. V dropped 0 bases and J dropped 10 bases, with 13 bases sitting between them. The DNA of the CDR3 is TGCGCCAGCAGCCAAGAACACAGGGCCAGGTCACCCCTCCACTTT. Its protein product is CASSQEHRARSPLHF.

This chain uses TRBV5-1 with TRBJ2-7; TRBD1 or TRBD2 may be the D gene (5 bases each). This CDR3 has 14 residues. V was shortened by 0 bases and J by 2 bases, with 9 bases between the two germline ends. Germline V gene lookup returns CDR1 SGHRS and CDR2 YFSETQ. The CDR3 nucleotides are TGCGCCAGCAGCTTGGGTGGGGGTACCTACGAGCAGTACTTC. Translating gives CASSLGGGTYEQYF. Full variable domain (rest looked up from reference TRBV5-1 and TRBJ2-7): KAGVTQTPRYLIKTRGQQVTLSCSPISGHRSVSWYQQTPGQGLQFLFEYFSETQRNKGNFPGRFSGRQFSNSRSEMNVSTLELGDSALYLCASSLGGGTYEQYFGPGTRLTVT.

CDR3 DNA sequence: TGTGCCAGCAGTTACGGGCAGCAAGGCAATCAGCCCCAGCATTTT. Amino acid sequence: CASSYGQQGNQPQHF. V and J are TRBV6-2 or TRBV6-3 and TRBJ1-5; D not certain. V was pared by 2 bases and J by 2 bases, with 10 bases between. CDR1 is MNHEY and CDR2 is SVGEGT in the germline V gene. The CDR3 is 15 amino acids.

V and J are TRBV28 and TRBJ2-2; TRBD1 matches 7 bases. Looked up from germline, CDR1 is MDHEN and CDR2 is SYDVKM. This CDR3 contains 15 residues. The V segment lost 6 bases and the J segment 2 bases; nucleotides outside the gene matches: 6. This chain's CDR3 is CASRRQGGNTGELFF. The CDR3 DNA reads TGTGCCAGCAGACGACAGGGTGGCAACACCGGGGAGCTGTTTTTT.

The genes are TRBV19 and TRBJ1-1, with a possible D match to TRBD1 (5 bases). From germline, CDR1 is LNHDA and CDR2 SQIVND (reference sequence). Trimming removed 7 bases from V and 1 base from J, with 10 bases in between. This CDR3 is 13 amino acids long. The chain's CDR3 is CASNKGRNTEAFF. The CDR3, as DNA: TGTGCCAGTAATAAGGGGCGGAACACTGAAGCTTTCTTT.

This clonotype has more than one count but fewer than ten. CDR3 region: CASSPVQYNEQFF. The CDR3 nucleotides are TGTGCCAGCAGCCCAGTTCAATACAATGAGCAGTTCTTC. V usage is TRBV7-7 and J usage is TRBJ2-1; no clear D. V lost 5 bases and J 4 bases, leaving 9 bases between the germline ends. The CDR3 runs to 13 residues. Germline V gene lookup returns CDR1 SSHAT and CDR2 FNYEAQ (reference sequence).

This chain links TRBV29-1 with TRBJ1-1, with 11 bases lining up with TRBD1. The CDR3 consists of 13 residues. V lost 3 bases and J lost 11; bases outside the gene matches: 8. Germline V gene lookup returns CDR1 SQVTM and CDR2 ANQGSEA. CDR3 DNA: TGCAGCGTTGAGTTGAAGGGGGACAGGGGGGCTTTCTTT. It codes for CSVELKGDRGAFF.

The gene calls are TRBV7-8 and TRBJ1-4, with a weak D call TRBD1 (5 bases). CDR3 length equals 16 residues. Germline CDR1 is SGHVS and CDR2 is FQNEAQ. Trimming pared 5 bases from V and 1 base from J, leaving 14 bases between. CDR3: CASSPQGDLTNEKLFF. In DNA form, the CDR3 reads TGTGCCAGCAGCCCGCAGGGAGACCTAACTAATGAAAAACTGTTTTTT.

In its sample, this clonotype was seen a few times. This sequence joins TRBV6-1 and TRBJ1-1, with D unresolved. The ends were cut back, 2 bases at V and 4 bases at J, with 11 bases in the middle. Germline V gene sequence: CDR1 MNHNS, CDR2 SASEGT. The CDR3 length is 14 residues. CDR3: CASSELVISTEAFF. In DNA, the CDR3 is TGTGCCAGCAGTGAACTAGTAATTAGCACTGAAGCTTTCTTT.

This chain joins TRBV12-3 or TRBV12-4 and TRBJ1-1; possibly TRBD1 for D (5 bases). Trimming cost V 3 bases and J 4 bases, with 15 bases left between them. The CDR3 covers 15 residues. CDR3 sequence (DNA): TGTGCCAGCAGTTTTGGTACGGGGGTCGGCACTGAAGCTTTCTTT. Translating gives CASSFGTGVGTEAFF.

In this sample, this clonotype turned up a few times. The CDR3 DNA follows: TGTGCCAGCAGTTTGACCTACAGGGGGAGGATGAACACTGAAGCTTTCTTT. Amino acids: CASSLTYRGRMNTEAFF. The chain couples TRBV28 to TRBJ1-1, with 8 bases fitting TRBD1. The CDR3 length is 17 residues. Losses at the gene ends were 3 bases for V and 0 bases for J; bases not matched to a gene: 9. The V gene's germline CDR1 is MDHEN and CDR2 SYDVKM.

V is TRBV5-1 and J is TRBJ2-6, with 7 nucleotides matching TRBD1. The CDR3 has 18 residues. The J segment lost 0 bases and the V segment lost 0 bases, leaving 6 bases of the junction unmatched. In germline, CDR1 is SGHRS, CDR2 YFSETQ. The DNA for the CDR3 is TGCGCCAGCAGCTTGGACAGGGGTTTGTTCTCTGGGGCCAACGTCCTGACTTTC. Its translation: CASSLDRGLFSGANVLTF.

This sequence joins TRBV7-9 and TRBJ1-1; 7 positions match TRBD1. V lost 4 bases, J lost 4 bases, and 9 bases stayed unmatched. There are 15 residues in the CDR3. Germline CDR1 and CDR2: SEHNR and FQNEAQ (reference sequence). CDR3 sequence: CASSSVTGRTTEAFF. CDR3 in DNA: TGTGCCAGCAGCTCAGTGACAGGGCGGACCACTGAAGCTTTCTTT.

V gene TRBV7-3 combines with J gene TRBJ2-3, with 8 bases lining up with TRBD2. Germline V CDR1 and CDR2: SGHTA, FQGTGA. The ends lost 5 bases at V and 3 bases at J; junction bases unmatched: 13. The CDR3 spans 17 residues. This CDR3 reads CASSPQLAGMYTDTQYF. CDR3 nucleotides: TGTGCCAGCAGCCCTCAATTAGCGGGGATGTATACAGATACGCAGTATTTT.

There are a few counts of this clonotype. The chain has TRBV6-5 and TRBJ1-2; tentative D call: TRBD1 (5 bases). Germline lookup yields CDR1 MNHEY and CDR2 SVGAGI. Deletions cut 6 bases from V and 7 bases from J, with 15 bases between. This CDR3 comprises 13 residues. CDR3 residues: CASSSNRPIGYTF. CDR3 coding DNA: TGTGCCAGCAGCTCCAACAGGCCTATTGGCTACACCTTC.

The chain uses TRBV6-5 and TRBJ2-2; no definite D call. Deletions cut 0 bases from V and 3 bases from J, with 17 bases between. The CDR3 sequence is 18 residues long. Germline-derived CDR1 and CDR2 are MNHEY and SVGAGI. The CDR3 region has the DNA TGTGCCAGCAGTTACTCCTGGTCCACTAACGTCTACACCGGGGAGCTGTTTTTT. This encodes CASSYSWSTNVYTGELFF.

This clonotype was detected a few times. The V gene is TRBV28, the J gene TRBJ2-3; TRBD1 aligns across 7 bases. The V gene's germline CDR1 is MDHEN and CDR2 SYDVKM. This CDR3 has 16 amino acids. Trimming took 5 bases from V and 4 from J; bases not matched to a gene: 12. Here the CDR3 DNA reads TGTGCCAGCAGTCCACGACAGGGAATGGGAGCAGATACGCAGTATTTT. It encodes CASSPRQGMGADTQYF.

A single count supports this clonotype. This sequence joins TRBV3-1 and TRBJ1-3; possible D gene TRBD1, 5 bases. Per germline, CDR1 LGHDT and CDR2 YNNKEL (reference sequence). The CDR3 extends over 14 amino acids. V was shortened by 1 base and J by 2 bases, with 6 bases between the two germline ends. The CDR3 nucleotides are TGTGCCAGCAGCCAAGTCAGGGCTGGAAACACCATATATTTT. This translates into CASSQVRAGNTIYF.